One and the same sample provided the 14 T cell receptor beta chains below, sequenced in a study of blood T cell repertoires in COVID-19. Sequencing was performed with immunoSEQ multiplex PCR; in TCRdb, only in-frame clones are kept and a portion is missing. Of around 330,000 clones listed, approximately 90% were seen once; the top ten hold around 9.3%. Material for sequencing was PBMCs or T cells enriched from blood (not recorded which). The receptors originated from a woman between 18 and 29 years old who had recovered from COVID-19.

CDR3 nucleotide sequence: TGCGCCAGCAGCCAAGTTGGTTCCGGGTTTGGCTACACCTTC. Translation gives CASSQVGSGFGYTF. The chain uses TRBV4-3 and TRBJ1-2; D not certain. The germline CDR1 and CDR2 sequences are LGHNA and YSLEER. The CDR3 covers 14 residues. The V end lost 1 base, the J end lost 7 bases, and 13 bases lay between the germline ends.

The V call is TRBV24-1, the J call TRBJ1-1; 8 bases fit TRBD1. V lost 5 bases and J lost 1; bases outside the gene matches: 5. This CDR3 comprises 15 residues. Germline assignment: CDR1 KGHDR and CDR2 SFDVKD. This CDR3 reads CATSALGQGNTEAFF. In DNA form, the CDR3 reads TGTGCCACCAGTGCCTTAGGACAGGGGAACACTGAAGCTTTCTTT.

This chain uses TRBV3-1 (or the pseudogene TRBV3-2) with TRBJ1-6, with 8 bases aligning to TRBD1. Germline V lookup: CDR1 LGHDT, CDR2 YNNKEL (reference sequence). CDR3 length: 13 residues. Losses at the gene ends were 8 bases for V and 7 bases for J; bases not matched to a gene: 4. In nucleotides, the CDR3 is TGTGCCAGCGATAACAGGGGGAATTCACCCCTCCACTTT. It yields the protein CASDNRGNSPLHF.

The J gene is TRBJ2-7, the V gene TRBV3-1 (or the pseudogene TRBV3-2); TRBD2 aligns across 8 bases. V trimming: 2 bases; J trimming: 0 bases; junction bases outside the gene matches: 6. The germline V gene encodes CDR1 LGHDT and CDR2 YNNKEL (reference sequence). There are 16 residues in the CDR3. As DNA, the CDR3 is TGTGCCAGCAGCCAACAAACTAGCGGTTACTCCTACGAGCAGTACTTC. The encoded protein is CASSQQTSGYSYEQYF.

A remark on this clone: The sample holds other DNA sequences that translate to the same CDR3. The chain combines TRBV2 with TRBJ2-3; D unresolved. V was shortened by 3 bases and J by 3 bases, with 4 bases between the two germline ends. The CDR3 spans 12 residues. The germline V gene has CDR1 SNHLY and CDR2 FYNNEI. CDR3 in amino acids: CASSERTDTQYF. The DNA of the CDR3 is TGTGCCAGCAGTGAGAGAACAGATACGCAGTATTTT.

Concerning this clone: This sample also contains other DNA sequences that code for the same CDR3. This chain joins TRBV5-4 and TRBJ2-7; TRBD2 might be the D (6 bases). This CDR3 region has 13 residues. Trimming left V 0 bases short and J 3 bases short, with 7 bases between. From germline, CDR1 is SGHNT and CDR2 YYREEE (reference sequence). CDR3 DNA: TGTGCCAGCAGCTTGGTGGGGGGCTACGAGCAGTACTTC. It yields the protein CASSLVGGYEQYF.

The chain has TRBV11-1 and TRBJ2-5, with TRBD1 identical over 10 bases. Trimming cost V 5 bases and J 6 bases; bases outside gene matches: 9. CDR3 length: 15 residues. Germline V gives CDR1 SGHAT, CDR2 FQDESV (reference sequence). This CDR3 reads CASSHPGQGWKTQYF. The CDR3, as DNA: TGTGCCAGCAGCCATCCGGGACAGGGGTGGAAGACCCAGTACTTC. Based on the CDR3 plus reference TRBV11-1 and TRBJ2-5, the full variable domain is EAEVAQSPRYKITEKSQAVAFWCDPISGHATLYWYRQILGQGPELLVQFQDESVVDDSQLPKDRFSAERLKGVDSTLKIQPAELGDSAMYLCASSHPGQGWKTQYFGPGTRLLVL.

This chain links TRBV7-8 with TRBJ2-3; 12 nucleotides align to TRBD2. J lost 6 bases, V lost 3 bases, and 1 base had no gene match. Looked up from germline, CDR1 is SGHVS and CDR2 is FQNEAQ. The CDR3 contains 14 residues. The CDR3 spells CASSFTSGRDTQYF. For the CDR3, the DNA is TGTGCCAGCAGCTTCACTAGCGGGAGGGATACGCAGTATTTT.

The V and J genes are TRBV7-2 and TRBJ1-3, with D hard to call. Trimming cost V 4 bases and J 0 bases, with 10 bases left between them. The CDR3 contains 15 residues. The germline V gene has CDR1 SGHTA and CDR2 FQGNSA. The CDR3 region has the DNA TGTGCCAGCAGCTCACGCAGTTTCTCTGGAAACACCATATATTTT. It encodes CASSSRSFSGNTIYF.

The chain is built from TRBV15 and TRBJ2-4; D not certain. Germline V gives CDR1 LNHNV, CDR2 YYDKDF (reference sequence). The CDR3 is 14 residues long. Trimming left V 1 base short and J 4 bases short, with 8 bases between. The CDR3 here is CATSRAWQKNIQYF. CDR3 DNA: TGTGCCACCAGCAGAGCATGGCAGAAAAACATTCAGTACTTC.

The rearrangement joins TRBV11-2 to TRBJ1-5; a weak D match, TRBD1 (5 bases). Germline V CDR1 and CDR2: SGHAT, FQNNGV. Trimming pared 5 bases from V and 3 bases from J, leaving 8 bases between. CDR3 length: 13 residues. The chain's CDR3 is CASSRQINQPQHF. The CDR3 nucleotides are TGTGCCAGCAGCCGACAGATCAATCAGCCCCAGCATTTT.

The chain joins TRBV28 to TRBJ2-7, with 8 bases fitting TRBD1. The CDR3 length is 14 residues. V trimming: 6 bases; J trimming: 3 bases; junction bases outside the gene matches: 7. The germline V gene has CDR1 MDHEN and CDR2 SYDVKM. The chain's CDR3 is CASRPGGNDYEQYF. In DNA, the CDR3 is TGTGCCAGCAGACCAGGGGGCAACGACTACGAGCAGTACTTC.

This clone has a single count. The rearrangement links TRBV29-1 to TRBJ2-5; D is possibly TRBD2 (6 bases). The CDR3 is made up of 12 amino acids. CDR1 and CDR2 (germline): SQVTM, ANQGSEA. Trimming left V 4 bases short and J 5 bases short, with 11 bases between. CDR3 nucleotide sequence: TGCAGCGTTGTAGTAGCGGCGGAGACCCAGTACTTC. Amino acids: CSVVVAAETQYF.

The CDR3 DNA follows: TGTGCCAGCAGGACCGGGAGAGTGACCTACAATGAGCAGTTCTTC. Amino acid sequence: CASRTGRVTYNEQFF. V is TRBV28 and J is TRBJ2-1; D is perhaps TRBD2 (6 bases). CDR1 and CDR2 (germline): MDHEN, SYDVKM. The CDR3 is 15 amino acids. V lost 6 bases, J lost 2 bases, and 14 bases lay in between.